This entry concerns a single T cell receptor beta chain. What it recognizes is unknown. This record belongs to a study of Tregs in tolerant kidney transplant recipients. Study conclusions and caveats: Tregs expanded with activated donor B cells seemed most donor-specific. Some patients' samples used different primers over time, so nucleotide sequences weren't comparable. Donor-specific Treg expansion exceeded global Treg expansion in tolerant patients, suggesting antigen drive.

The data were produced by immunoSEQ multiplex PCR, yet TCRdb's version contains in-frame clones alone and is incomplete. The data show about 83,000 clones, 95% to 98% seen once. The germline V gene encodes CDR1 MNHEY and CDR2 SVGAGI. This CDR3 is 14 amino acids long. V dropped 2 bases and J dropped 4 bases, with 11 bases sitting between them. This TCR was sampled from a human donor who received a combined kidney and bone marrow transplant. The rearrangement joins TRBV6-5 to TRBJ1-2; a weak D match, TRBD1 (6 bases). The specimen comprised CD4+ T cells from blood, sampled before the transplant. The CDR3 sequence is CASSYHQGSYGYTF. The CDR3 nucleotides read TGTGCCAGCAGTTACCATCAGGGGTCCTATGGCTACACCTTC.